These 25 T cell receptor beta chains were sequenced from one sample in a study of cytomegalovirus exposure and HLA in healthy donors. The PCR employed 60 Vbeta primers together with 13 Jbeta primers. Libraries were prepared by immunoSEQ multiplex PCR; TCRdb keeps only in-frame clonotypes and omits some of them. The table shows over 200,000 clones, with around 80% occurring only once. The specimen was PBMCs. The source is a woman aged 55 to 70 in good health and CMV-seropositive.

The CDR3 sequence is CASSLISGYNEQFF. CDR3 coding DNA: TGCGCCAGCAGCTTGATTAGCGGCTACAATGAGCAGTTCTTC. The V call is TRBV5-1, the J call TRBJ2-1, with a weak D call TRBD2 (6 bases). The CDR3 covers 14 residues. Germline lookup yields CDR1 SGHRS and CDR2 YFSETQ. Between the trimmed V and J ends, which lost 1 base and 3 bases, there was a span of 8 bases. Complete variable domain (other parts from reference TRBV5-1 and TRBJ2-1): KAGVTQTPRYLIKTRGQQVTLSCSPISGHRSVSWYQQTPGQGLQFLFEYFSETQRNKGNFPGRFSGRQFSNSRSEMNVSTLELGDSALYLCASSLISGYNEQFFGPGTRLTVL.

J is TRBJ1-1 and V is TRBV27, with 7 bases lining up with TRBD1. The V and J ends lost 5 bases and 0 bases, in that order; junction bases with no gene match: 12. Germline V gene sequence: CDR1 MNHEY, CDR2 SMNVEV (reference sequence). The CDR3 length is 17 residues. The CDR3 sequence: CASSQTGYFLMNTEAFF. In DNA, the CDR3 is TGTGCCAGCAGTCAGACAGGGTACTTCCTAATGAACACTGAAGCTTTCTTT.

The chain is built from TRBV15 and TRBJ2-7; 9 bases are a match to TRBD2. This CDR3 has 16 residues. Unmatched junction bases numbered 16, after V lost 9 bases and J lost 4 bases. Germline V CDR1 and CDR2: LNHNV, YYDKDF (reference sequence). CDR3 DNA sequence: TGTGCCACTTCAGACACTTTAGCGGGAGACGAGTACGAGCAGTACTTC. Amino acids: CATSDTLAGDEYEQYF.

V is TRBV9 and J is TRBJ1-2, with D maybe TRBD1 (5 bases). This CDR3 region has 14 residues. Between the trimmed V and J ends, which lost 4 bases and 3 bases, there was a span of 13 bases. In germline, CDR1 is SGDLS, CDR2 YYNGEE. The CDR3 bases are TGTGCCAGCAGCCCCCAGGGTGCGGACTATGGCTACACCTTC. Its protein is CASSPQGADYGYTF.

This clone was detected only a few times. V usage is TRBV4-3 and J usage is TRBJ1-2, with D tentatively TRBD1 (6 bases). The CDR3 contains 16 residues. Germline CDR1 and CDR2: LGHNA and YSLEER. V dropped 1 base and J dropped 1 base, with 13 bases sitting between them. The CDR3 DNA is TGCGCCAGCAGCCAAGGGATCGGACAGTTTAACTATGGCTACACCTTC. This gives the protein CASSQGIGQFNYGYTF.

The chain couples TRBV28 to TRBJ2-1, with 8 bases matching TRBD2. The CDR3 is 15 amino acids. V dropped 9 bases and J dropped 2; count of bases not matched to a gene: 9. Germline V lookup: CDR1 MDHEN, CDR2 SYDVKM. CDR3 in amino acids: CASRGGRTTYNEQFF. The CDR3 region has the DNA TGTGCCAGTCGGGGGGGGAGGACGACCTACAATGAGCAGTTCTTC.

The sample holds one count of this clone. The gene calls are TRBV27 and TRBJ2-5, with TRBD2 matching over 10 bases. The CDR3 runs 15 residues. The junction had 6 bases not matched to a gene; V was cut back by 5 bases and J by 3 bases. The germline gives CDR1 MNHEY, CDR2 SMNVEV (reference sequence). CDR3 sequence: CASSNPSGGKETQYF. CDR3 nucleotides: TGTGCCAGCAGTAATCCTAGCGGGGGAAAAGAGACCCAGTACTTC.

The CDR3 nucleotides read TGTGCCAGCAGCCCAAGCGACGGCAATGAGCAGTTCTTC. It translates to CASSPSDGNEQFF. This chain uses TRBV4-2 with TRBJ2-1; D gene uncertain. Trimming left V 4 bases short and J 6 bases short, with 10 bases between. CDR3 length: 13 amino acids. CDR1 and CDR2 (germline): LGHNA, YNFKEQ.

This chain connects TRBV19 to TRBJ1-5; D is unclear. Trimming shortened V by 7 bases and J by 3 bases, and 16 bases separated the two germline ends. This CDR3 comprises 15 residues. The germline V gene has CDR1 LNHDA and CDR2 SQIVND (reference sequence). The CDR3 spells CASTPRRQLNQPQHF. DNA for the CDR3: TGTGCCAGTACCCCGAGGAGGCAACTCAATCAGCCCCAGCATTTT.

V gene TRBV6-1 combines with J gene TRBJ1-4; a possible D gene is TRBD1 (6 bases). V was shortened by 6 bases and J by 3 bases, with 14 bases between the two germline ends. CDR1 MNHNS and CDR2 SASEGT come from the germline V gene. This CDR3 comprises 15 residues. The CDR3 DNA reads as TGTGCCAGCAGCGACCGACAGGTTTCTAATGAAAAACTGTTTTTT. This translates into CASSDRQVSNEKLFF.

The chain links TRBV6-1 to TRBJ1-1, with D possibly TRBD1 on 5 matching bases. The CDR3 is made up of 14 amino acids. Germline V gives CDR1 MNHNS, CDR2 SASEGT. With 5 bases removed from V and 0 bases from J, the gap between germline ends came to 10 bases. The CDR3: CASSTQGMNTEAFF. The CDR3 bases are TGTGCCAGCAGTACCCAGGGAATGAACACTGAAGCTTTCTTT.

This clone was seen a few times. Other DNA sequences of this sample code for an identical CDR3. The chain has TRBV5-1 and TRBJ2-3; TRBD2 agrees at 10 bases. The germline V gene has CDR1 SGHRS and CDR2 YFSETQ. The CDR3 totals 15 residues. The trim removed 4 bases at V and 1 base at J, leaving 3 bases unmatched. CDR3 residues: CASSPGTSGTDTQYF. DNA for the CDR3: TGCGCCAGCAGCCCAGGGACTAGCGGCACAGATACGCAGTATTTT.

The CDR3 sequence is CASSFLFTGVVHNEQFF. CDR3 DNA: TGCGCCAGCAGCTTCCTTTTTACAGGGGTGGTCCACAATGAGCAGTTCTTC. V gene TRBV4-3 combines with J gene TRBJ2-1; TRBD1 aligns across 7 bases. The CDR3 totals 17 residues. Germline trimming cut 5 bases from V and 5 bases from J; bases unmatched to any gene: 15. Germline V CDR1 and CDR2: LGHNA, YSLEER.

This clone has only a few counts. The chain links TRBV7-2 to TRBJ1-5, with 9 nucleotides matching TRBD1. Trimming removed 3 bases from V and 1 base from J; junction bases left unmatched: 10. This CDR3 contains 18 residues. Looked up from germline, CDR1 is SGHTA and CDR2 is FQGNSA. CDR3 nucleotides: TGTGCCAGCAGCTTCGGGACAGGGCTAAGGAGGAGCAATCAGCCCCAGCATTTT. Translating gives CASSFGTGLRRSNQPQHF. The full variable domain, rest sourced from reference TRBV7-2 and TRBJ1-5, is GAGVSQSPSNKVTEKGKDVELRCDPISGHTALYWYRQSLGQGLEFLIYFQGNSAPDKSGLPSDRFSAERTGGSVSTLTIQRTQQEDSAVYLCASSFGTGLRRSNQPQHFGDGTRLSIL.

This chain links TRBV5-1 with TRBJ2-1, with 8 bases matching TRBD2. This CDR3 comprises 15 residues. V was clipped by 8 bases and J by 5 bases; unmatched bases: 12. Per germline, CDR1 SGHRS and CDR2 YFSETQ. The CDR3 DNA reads TGCGCCAGTGAAGGGCGTGGCGGGGGGAACAATGAGCAGTTCTTC. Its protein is CASEGRGGGNNEQFF.

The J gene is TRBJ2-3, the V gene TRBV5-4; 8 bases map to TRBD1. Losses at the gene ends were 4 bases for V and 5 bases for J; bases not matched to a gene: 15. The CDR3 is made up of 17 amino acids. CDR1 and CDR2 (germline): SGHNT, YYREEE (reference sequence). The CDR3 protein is CASSQNRGMSAGDTQYF. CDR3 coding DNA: TGTGCCAGCAGCCAAAACAGGGGGATGAGCGCGGGAGATACGCAGTATTTT. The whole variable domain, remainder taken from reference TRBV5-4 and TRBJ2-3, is ETGVTQSPTHLIKTRGQQVTLRCSSQSGHNTVSWYQQALGQGPQFIFQYYREEENGRGNFPPRFSGLQFPNYSSELNVNALELDDSALYLCASSQNRGMSAGDTQYFGPGTRLTVL.

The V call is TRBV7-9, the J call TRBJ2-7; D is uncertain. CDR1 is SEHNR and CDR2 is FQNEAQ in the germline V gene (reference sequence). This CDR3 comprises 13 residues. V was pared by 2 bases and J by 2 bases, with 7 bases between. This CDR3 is CASSLPGTYEQYF. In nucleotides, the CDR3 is TGTGCCAGCAGCTTACCGGGTACCTACGAGCAGTACTTC.

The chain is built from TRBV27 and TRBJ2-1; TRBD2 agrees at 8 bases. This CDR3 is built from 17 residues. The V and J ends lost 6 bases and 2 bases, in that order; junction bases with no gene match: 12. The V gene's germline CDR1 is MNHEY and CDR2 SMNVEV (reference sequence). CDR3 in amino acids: CASSSKGTSKAYNEQFF. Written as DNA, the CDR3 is TGTGCCAGCAGCTCTAAAGGGACTAGTAAAGCCTACAATGAGCAGTTCTTC.

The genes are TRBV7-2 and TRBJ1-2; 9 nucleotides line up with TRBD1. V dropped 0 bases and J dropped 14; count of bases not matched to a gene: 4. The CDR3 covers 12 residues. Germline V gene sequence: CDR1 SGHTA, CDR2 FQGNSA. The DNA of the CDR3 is TGTGCCAGCAGCTTAGCGGGGGACAGGGAAACCTTC. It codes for CASSLAGDRETF.

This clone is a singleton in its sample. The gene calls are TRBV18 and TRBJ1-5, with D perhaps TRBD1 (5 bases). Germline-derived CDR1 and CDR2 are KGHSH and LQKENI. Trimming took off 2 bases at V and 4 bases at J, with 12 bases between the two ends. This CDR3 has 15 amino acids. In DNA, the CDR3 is TGTGCCAGCTCACCATCCGGACACGGGAATCAGCCCCAGCATTTT. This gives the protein CASSPSGHGNQPQHF. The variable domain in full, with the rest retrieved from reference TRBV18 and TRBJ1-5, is NAGVMQNPRHLVRRRGQEARLRCSPMKGHSHVYWYRQLPEEGLKFMVYLQKENIIDESGMPKERFSAEFPKEGPSILRIQQVVRGDSAAYFCASSPSGHGNQPQHFGDGTRLSIL.

The CDR3 coding sequence is TGTGCCAGTAGTGTGGGACTACCCTCCTACGAGCAGTACTTC. Translating gives CASSVGLPSYEQYF. This chain links TRBV19 with TRBJ2-7, with 7 bases lining up with TRBD2. The CDR3 is 14 amino acids. V gave up 5 bases and J gave up 0 bases; unmatched junction bases: 4. Germline V CDR1 and CDR2: LNHDA, SQIVND (reference sequence).

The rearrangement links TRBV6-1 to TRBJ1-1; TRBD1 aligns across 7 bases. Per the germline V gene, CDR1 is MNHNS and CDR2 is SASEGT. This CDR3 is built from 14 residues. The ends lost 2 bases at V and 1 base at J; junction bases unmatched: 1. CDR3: CASSERGQNTEAFF. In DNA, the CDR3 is TGTGCCAGCAGTGAAAGGGGGCAGAACACTGAAGCTTTCTTT.

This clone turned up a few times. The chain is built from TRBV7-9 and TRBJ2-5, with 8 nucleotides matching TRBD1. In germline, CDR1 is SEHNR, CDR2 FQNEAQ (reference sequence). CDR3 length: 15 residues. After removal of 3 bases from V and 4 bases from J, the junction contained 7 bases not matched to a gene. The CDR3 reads CASSFIGQGLETQYF. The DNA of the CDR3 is TGTGCCAGCAGCTTTATAGGACAGGGCTTAGAGACCCAGTACTTC.

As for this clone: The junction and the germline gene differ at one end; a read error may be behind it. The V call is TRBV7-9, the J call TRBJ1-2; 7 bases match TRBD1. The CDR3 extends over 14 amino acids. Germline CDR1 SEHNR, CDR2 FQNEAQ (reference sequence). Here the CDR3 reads CSSSGRQGGYGYTF. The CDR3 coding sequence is TGTTCCAGCAGCGGTAGACAGGGAGGCTATGGCTACACCTTC. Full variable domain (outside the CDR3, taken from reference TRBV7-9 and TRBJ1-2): DTGVSQNPRHKITKRGQNVTFRCDPISEHNRLYWYRQTLGQGPEFLTYFQNEAQLEKSRLLSDRFSAERPKGSFSTLEIQRTEQGDSAMYLCSSSGRQGGYGYTFGSGTRLTVV.

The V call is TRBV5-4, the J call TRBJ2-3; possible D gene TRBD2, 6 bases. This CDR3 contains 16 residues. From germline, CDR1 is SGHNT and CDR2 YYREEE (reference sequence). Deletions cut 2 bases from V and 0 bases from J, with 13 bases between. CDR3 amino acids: CASSFRAGPSTDTQYF. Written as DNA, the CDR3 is TGTGCCAGCAGCTTTAGGGCGGGGCCGAGCACAGATACGCAGTATTTT.